This T cell receptor beta chain was recovered during a study of T-cell memory formation after mild COVID-19. TCRdb re-derived calls from the 5' RACE reads in MiXCR, one entry per CDR3 protein. The sample includes around 200,000 distinct CDR3 sequences, about 21% of them seen just once. The origin of this receptor is an adult woman who had mild COVID-19 (a few samples of this study predate the infection). Cell type and time point are not known. Input material: PBMCs or a T cell subset sorted from them (not recorded which).

The CDR3 region has the DNA TGTGCCAGCAGTGACGGGGGACAGGGTTACAATGAGCAGTTCTTC. Its protein product is CASSDGGQGYNEQFF. The rearrangement links TRBV6-4 to TRBJ2-1; TRBD1 matches at 9 bases. V shed 2 bases, J shed 4 bases, and the junction held 3 bases outside the gene matches. Germline-derived CDR1 and CDR2 are MRHNA and SNTAGT. CDR3 length: 15 residues.